This TCR beta chain comes out of a study of cytomegalovirus exposure and HLA in healthy donors. Overall study findings and caveats: Later on, an analysis found that several of the most significant clusters appeared to be linked to common viral pathogens, which included parvovirus B19. Reportedly, HLA-A and HLA-B alleles of most subjects were accurately predicted from TCR beta.

V lost 0 bases and J 2 bases, leaving 8 bases between the germline ends. The CDR3 is 15 residues long. Germline CDR1 and CDR2: SGHVS and FNYEAQ. Note on this clone: Its antigen is as yet unknown. The same CDR3 arises from other DNA sequences in this sample as well.

PCR involved 60 Vbeta and 13 Jbeta primers. The method was immunoSEQ multiplex PCR; TCRdb's version includes in-frame clones alone and lacks a portion of them. The repertoire includes 150,000 to 200,000 clones, roughly nine tenths of them detected once, and about 1% sits in the top ten. The chain uses TRBV7-6 and TRBJ1-5; no firm D call. This TCR derives from a boy aged 2-15 years in good health and CMV-seronegative. Sequencing was carried out using PBMCs. DNA for the CDR3: TGTGCCAGCAGCTTAGCTGAGGGTGGCAATCAGCCCCAGCATTTT. As protein: CASSLAEGGNQPQHF.